Following are 21 T cell receptor beta chains from one sample sequenced in a study of yellow fever vaccine responses in identical twins. TCRdb used MiXCR to reprocess the RT-PCR reads, holding one entry per CDR3 protein. The repertoire holds 850 to 1,000 distinct CDR3 sequences, with 80% as singletons. The sequencing used T cells from blood (PBMCs), unsorted or a sorted subset (not recorded which), collected before or after yellow fever vaccination (not recorded which). The receptors were sampled from a female donor who received the yellow fever vaccine.

The chain employs TRBV13 and TRBJ2-3; D uncertain. Per germline, CDR1 PRHDT and CDR2 FYEKMQ (reference sequence). Trimming left V 5 bases short and J 0 bases short, with 3 bases between. This CDR3 has 12 residues. CDR3 sequence: CASSLSTDTQYF. In DNA form, the CDR3 reads TGTGCCAGCAGCCTGAGCACAGATACGCAGTATTTT.

The rearrangement links TRBV10-3 to TRBJ1-1; 11 nucleotides match TRBD1. The junction had 0 bases not matched to a gene; V was cut back by 6 bases and J by 0 bases. This CDR3 region has 14 residues. Germline lookup yields CDR1 ENHRY and CDR2 SYGVKD. Written as DNA, the CDR3 is TGTGCCATCAGGGACAGGGGGCTGAACACTGAAGCTTTCTTT. It is translated as CAIRDRGLNTEAFF.

Worth noting for this clonotype: At one boundary the junction diverges from the germline segment, which might be a read error. The chain recombines TRBV10-1 with TRBJ1-3, with D unresolved. Germline CDR1 is WNHNN and CDR2 is SYGVQD (reference sequence). The CDR3 runs 11 residues. The CDR3, as DNA: TGCGCCAGCAGTCTCGCCCCGTGGAGCCATTTT. Amino acid sequence: CASSLAPWSHF.

The V and J genes are TRBV6-2 or TRBV6-3 and TRBJ2-1; 14 bases agree with TRBD2. Germline V gene sequence: CDR1 MNHEY, CDR2 SVGEGT. Trimming took 4 bases from V and 8 from J; bases not matched to a gene: 4. CDR3 size: 15 residues. Here the CDR3 DNA reads TGTGCCAGCAGTTCCGGGACTAGCGGGAGTTATGAGCAGTTCTTC. This sequence encodes CASSSGTSGSYEQFF.

V and J are TRBV7-9 and TRBJ2-5, with 7 bases fitting TRBD2. CDR3 length: 13 amino acids. Losses at the gene ends were 8 bases for V and 1 base for J; bases not matched to a gene: 4. The germline V gene has CDR1 SEHNR and CDR2 FQNEAQ (reference sequence). CDR3 sequence: CASSASGQETQYF. In nucleotides, the CDR3 is TGTGCCAGCTCGGCTAGCGGCCAAGAGACCCAGTACTTC.

This CDR3 reads CASSQDSVTNEKLFF. The CDR3, as DNA: TGCGCCAGCAGCCAAGATTCCGTGACGAATGAAAAACTGTTTTTT. The V gene is TRBV4-3, the J gene TRBJ1-4; no definite D call. Trimming cost V 0 bases and J 5 bases, with 10 bases left between them. From germline, CDR1 is LGHNA and CDR2 YSLEER. This CDR3 contains 15 residues.

Only one count was recorded for this clonotype. The chain joins TRBV11-3 to TRBJ1-1; D unclear. Germline V gives CDR1 SGHNT, CDR2 YENEEA. This CDR3 has 16 amino acids. Trimming stripped 1 base from V and 5 bases from J, with 17 bases between. In DNA form, the CDR3 reads TGTGCCAGCAGCTTAGCAGGTCCCCCGGGTGGGACTGAAGCTTTCTTT. As protein: CASSLAGPPGGTEAFF.

The V gene is TRBV15, the J gene TRBJ1-1, with 8 bases identical to TRBD1. The trim removed 3 bases at V and 3 bases at J, leaving 15 bases unmatched. CDR3 length: 18 amino acids. Looked up from germline, CDR1 is LNHNV and CDR2 is YYDKDF (reference sequence). DNA of the CDR3: TGTGCCACCAGCAGCCACGGGACAGGCGGACAGCGGGACACTGAAGCTTTCTTT. Protein: CATSSHGTGGQRDTEAFF.

V gene TRBV12-3 or TRBV12-4 combines with J gene TRBJ1-2; 11 positions agree with TRBD1. There are 14 residues in the CDR3. Trimming took 4 bases from V and 6 from J; bases not matched to a gene: 4. The CDR3 here is CASSSGQGADGYTF. The CDR3 DNA is TGTGCCAGCAGTTCCGGACAGGGGGCGGATGGCTACACCTTC.

The rearrangement links TRBV29-1 to TRBJ2-5; D is undetermined. The V end was cut by 2 bases, the J end by 1 base, with 8 bases between. The CDR3 loop spans 13 amino acids. Germline V gene data show CDR1 as SQVTM and CDR2 as ANQGSEA. CDR3 bases: TGCAGCGTTGAATTTCTAACCCAAGAGACCCAGTACTTC. Residues: CSVEFLTQETQYF.

The rearrangement uses TRBV4-3 and TRBJ1-2, with no clear D. This CDR3 has 14 amino acids. V was trimmed by 0 bases and J by 4 bases, leaving 9 bases between them. CDR1 LGHNA and CDR2 YSLEER come from the germline V gene. The CDR3 is CASSQDGVPYGYTF. The CDR3 DNA follows: TGCGCCAGCAGCCAAGATGGGGTTCCCTATGGCTACACCTTC.

The V and J genes are TRBV7-9 and TRBJ1-3, with unresolved D. The CDR3 totals 14 residues. The germline gives CDR1 SEHNR, CDR2 FQNEAQ (reference sequence). The ends were cut back, 5 bases at V and 4 bases at J, with 12 bases in the middle. This CDR3 is CASSPPGSGNTIYF. The CDR3 DNA follows: TGTGCCAGCAGCCCCCCTGGTTCCGGAAACACCATATATTTT.

This clonotype has only a few counts. The chain links TRBV10-1 to TRBJ1-2, with D unclear. CDR1 WNHNN and CDR2 SYGVQD come from the germline V gene (reference sequence). V dropped 0 bases and J dropped 4 bases, with 6 bases sitting between them. The CDR3 has 13 residues. The CDR3 sequence is CASSESSSYGYTF. For the CDR3, the DNA is TGCGCCAGCAGTGAGTCGTCAAGCTATGGCTACACCTTC.

The V and J genes are TRBV10-1 and TRBJ2-1, with TRBD2 as a possible D gene (6 bases). This CDR3 spans 14 amino acids. Looked up from germline, CDR1 is WNHNN and CDR2 is SYGVQD (reference sequence). V was shortened by 8 bases and J by 2 bases, with 13 bases between the two germline ends. This CDR3 reads CASLRGLAYNEQFF. The DNA of the CDR3 is TGCGCCAGCCTCCGGGGACTGGCCTACAATGAGCAGTTCTTC.

This clonotype occurred a few times. V is TRBV4-3 and J is TRBJ1-1, with D possibly matching TRBD1 (6 bases). Germline V CDR1 and CDR2: LGHNA, YSLEER. There are 15 residues in the CDR3. Deletions cut 0 bases from V and 3 bases from J, with 11 bases between. The CDR3 sequence: CASSQDWGADTEAFF. In DNA form, the CDR3 reads TGCGCCAGCAGCCAAGATTGGGGGGCTGACACTGAAGCTTTCTTT.

V gene TRBV11-2 combines with J gene TRBJ2-3, with D unresolved. V lost 1 base, J lost 0 bases, and 8 bases lay in between. In germline, CDR1 is SGHAT, CDR2 FQNNGV. There are 15 residues in the CDR3. The chain's CDR3 is CASSLVMGSTDTQYF. CDR3 bases: TGTGCCAGCAGCTTAGTAATGGGAAGCACAGATACGCAGTATTTT.

The chain joins TRBV2 to TRBJ2-5; no definite D call. V lost 7 bases and J 5 bases, leaving 8 bases between the germline ends. The CDR3 length is 11 residues. Per germline, CDR1 SNHLY and CDR2 FYNNEI. The CDR3, as DNA: TGTGCCAGCACCCCCAGGGAGACCCAGTACTTC. This encodes CASTPRETQYF.

V is TRBV15 and J is TRBJ2-2; D remains ambiguous. This CDR3 is 13 amino acids long. CDR1 LNHNV and CDR2 YYDKDF come from the germline V gene (reference sequence). With 0 bases removed from V and 6 bases from J, the gap between germline ends came to 5 bases. The CDR3 protein is CATSREAAGELFF. The DNA for the CDR3 is TGTGCCACCAGCAGAGAGGCAGCCGGGGAGCTGTTTTTT.

The chain uses TRBV4-1 and TRBJ2-5, with 14 bases aligning to TRBD2. This CDR3 spans 16 amino acids. Germline V lookup: CDR1 MGHRA, CDR2 YSYEKL. V shed 4 bases, J shed 5 bases, and the junction held 6 bases outside the gene matches. In nucleotides, the CDR3 is TGCGCCAGCAGCCGATCCGGACTAGCGGGGGGTGAGACCCAGTACTTC. Translated: CASSRSGLAGGETQYF.

V and J are TRBV11-2 and TRBJ2-1; D perhaps matches TRBD1 (6 bases). Germline V gene data show CDR1 as SGHAT and CDR2 as FQNNGV. The germline V and J ends were trimmed by 8 bases and 2 bases, with 22 bases remaining between them. The CDR3 sequence is 17 residues long. For the CDR3, the DNA is TGTGCCAGCCATAGGGGCGAGGGGGAGCCGCCCTACAATGAGCAGTTCTTC. This gives the protein CASHRGEGEPPYNEQFF.

The chain combines TRBV4-2 with TRBJ2-1, with a tentative D call TRBD2 (6 bases). The V end was cut by 1 base, the J end by 6 bases, with 13 bases between. This CDR3 is built from 15 residues. The germline V gene encodes CDR1 LGHNA and CDR2 YNFKEQ. CDR3 protein: CASSQVAGPVNEQFF. The CDR3 DNA follows: TGTGCCAGCAGCCAAGTGGCGGGACCCGTCAATGAGCAGTTCTTC.